This TCR beta chain was identified in a study of cytomegalovirus exposure and HLA in healthy donors. Whole-study context: Counted in an early data release were tens of millions of unique TCRs from HLA-typed donors. Findings of the study overall: In an earlier analysis, productive rearrangement rates for most beta V segments clustered near 87% or 30%. Per published accounts, TCR beta sequences correctly predicted the HLA-A and HLA-B alleles of most subjects.

With regard to this clone: Antigen specificity is unknown.

PCR was performed using 60 Vbeta and 13 Jbeta primers. This table comes from immunoSEQ multiplex PCR, and its TCRdb copy is limited to in-frame clones, with some not included. The sample holds about 100,000 clones, approximately 78% seen once. Healthy bone marrow donors formed the donor group. The CDR3 has 14 amino acids. After removal of 7 bases from V and 4 bases from J, the junction contained 7 bases not matched to a gene. Germline assignment: CDR1 MNHNY and CDR2 SVGAGI (reference sequence). The V call is TRBV6-6, the J call TRBJ1-2; 9 bases align to TRBD1. Specimen: PBMCs. The receptor comes from a woman aged 55-75 years in good health and CMV-seronegative. CDR3 DNA: TGTGCCAGCAATACAGGGGGCAGGGTCTATGGCTACACCTTC. Translated: CASNTGGRVYGYTF.